This T cell receptor beta chain was recorded in a study of tumor and adjacent non-tumor tissue in lung cancer. Of note for this clonotype: Its antigen is undetermined. The junction does not match germline at one end; this may be a read error.

This sample's RNA came from whole unsorted tissue. General study points: TCR diversity was significantly greater in tumor than normal lung tissue. Tumor TCR diversity, when higher, was linked to shorter survival. Normal lung showed higher cumulative top 100 clone frequency than tumor.

The V gene's germline CDR1 is SGHAT and CDR2 FQNNGV. The CDR3 is 14 amino acids. A modified ARM-PCR protocol with three rounds of nested PCR amplified TCRbeta. TCRdb re-called the multiplex PCR reads with MiXCR, one entry per CDR3 protein. Of 110,000 or so distinct CDR3 sequences in the sample, roughly 75% are singletons; the top ten hold around 37%. This chain joins TRBV11-2 and TRBJ2-5, with D hard to call. The source of this sequence is an older woman with non-small cell lung cancer. Sequences were obtained from lung tumor tissue. The CDR3 loop reads CTSSLGGKIETQYF. The CDR3 DNA sequence: TGTACCAGCAGCTTAGGTGGCAAGATAGAGACCCAGTACTTC.